The entry that follows covers one T cell receptor beta chain sequence. Its antigen is not identified. This entry belongs to a study of shared clonotypes between healthy human individuals. As for the study in general: Ranging from 18 to 49 in age, donors were a couple of women and three men. Study findings and constraints: Limited genetic and exposure-history diversity came from having few donors.

Assay execution proceeded at the deep level. About 200 ng DNA, tens of thousands of T cell genomes, went into each sorted-subset replicate PCR. Using immunoSEQ multiplex PCR, the repertoire was profiled, and TCRdb retains in-frame clones only, with some absent. This table has some 1.4 million clones, 96% appearing once. The TCR was taken from a man aged 25 to 40 in good health. The source material was naive CD4+ T cells sorted from blood. Described subset: CD45RA+ positively selected.

CDR3 DNA: TGTGCCAGCAGCTTAGTACACTCCGTGCTAGCGGGAGCGGGTGAGCAGTTCTTC. It translates to CASSLVHSVLAGAGEQFF. The J gene is TRBJ2-1, the V gene TRBV7-2, with 10 bases fitting TRBD2. The germline V gene encodes CDR1 SGHTA and CDR2 FQGNSA. The CDR3 spans 18 residues. V trimming: 1 base; J trimming: 9 bases; junction bases outside the gene matches: 15.